This TCR beta chain was retrieved from a study of metastatic and nonmetastatic thyroid tumors. Whole-study context: Both malignant and benign thyroid patients supplied peripheral blood and tumor or nodule tissue samples, across which the repertoires of these patients were then compared. Overall study findings and caveats: Malignant tumors reportedly showed significantly higher TCR beta diversity than benign nodules in both blood and tumor.

Not a single patient had been given any form of treatment at any point before undergoing thyroid surgery. The CDR3 is made up of 16 amino acids. V was clipped by 0 bases and J by 8 bases; unmatched bases: 9. CDR1 is SGHRS and CDR2 is YFSETQ in the germline V gene. This clone was recorded many times. Its antigen is unidentified. From the PCR reads, TCRdb re-called clones with MiXCR. The sample lists around 23,000 clones, over 25% occurring once. Sample: blood. The TCR comes from a female donor with papillary thyroid cancer or a benign thyroid nodule (not recorded which). Some clones in this sample may be carry-over from other donors' samples. The V gene is TRBV5-1, the J gene TRBJ2-4, with 9 nucleotides matching TRBD2. DNA of the CDR3: TGCGCCAGCAGCTTGGTAGGGGGGACTAGCAGTGACATTCAGTACTTC. Its protein product is CASSLVGGTSSDIQYF.